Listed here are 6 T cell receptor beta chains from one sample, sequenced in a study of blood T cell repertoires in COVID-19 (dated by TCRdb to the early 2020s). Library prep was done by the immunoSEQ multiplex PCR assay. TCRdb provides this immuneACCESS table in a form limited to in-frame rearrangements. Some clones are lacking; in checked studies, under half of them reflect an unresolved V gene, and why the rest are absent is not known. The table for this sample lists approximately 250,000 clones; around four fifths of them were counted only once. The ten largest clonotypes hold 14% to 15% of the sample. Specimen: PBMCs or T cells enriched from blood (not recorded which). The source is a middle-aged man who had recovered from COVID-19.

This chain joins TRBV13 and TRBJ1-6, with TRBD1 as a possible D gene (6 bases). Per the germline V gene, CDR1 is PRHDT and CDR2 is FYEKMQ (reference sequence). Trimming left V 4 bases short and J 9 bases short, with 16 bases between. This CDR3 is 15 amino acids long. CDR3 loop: CASSSQGTPGSPLHF. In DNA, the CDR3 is TGTGCCAGCAGCTCTCAGGGGACACCTGGTTCACCCCTCCACTTT.

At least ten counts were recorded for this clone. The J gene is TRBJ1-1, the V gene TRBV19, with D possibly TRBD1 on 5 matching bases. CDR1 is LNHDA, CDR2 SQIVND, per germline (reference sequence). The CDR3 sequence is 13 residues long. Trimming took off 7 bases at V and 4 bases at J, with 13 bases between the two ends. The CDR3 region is CASTSGRFTEAFF. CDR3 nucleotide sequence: TGTGCCAGTACCTCAGGGAGGTTCACTGAAGCTTTCTTT.

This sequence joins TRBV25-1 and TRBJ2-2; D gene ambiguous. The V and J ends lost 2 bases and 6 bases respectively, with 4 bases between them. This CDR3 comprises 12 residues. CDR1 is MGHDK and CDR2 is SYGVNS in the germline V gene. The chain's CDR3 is CASSERAGELFF. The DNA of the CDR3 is TGTGCCAGCAGTGAACGGGCCGGGGAGCTGTTTTTT.

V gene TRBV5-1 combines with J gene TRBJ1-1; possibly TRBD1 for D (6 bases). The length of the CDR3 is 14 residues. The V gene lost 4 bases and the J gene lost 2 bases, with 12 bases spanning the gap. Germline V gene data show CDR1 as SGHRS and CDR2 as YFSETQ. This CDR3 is CASSPGHANTEAFF. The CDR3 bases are TGCGCCAGCAGCCCGGGACACGCAAACACTGAAGCTTTCTTT.

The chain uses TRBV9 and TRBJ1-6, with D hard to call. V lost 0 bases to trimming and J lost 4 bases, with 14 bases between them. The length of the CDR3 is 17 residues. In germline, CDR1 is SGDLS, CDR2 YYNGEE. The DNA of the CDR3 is TGTGCCAGCAGCGTAGCAGAACCTAGTTTGTATAATTCACCCCTCCACTTT. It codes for CASSVAEPSLYNSPLHF.

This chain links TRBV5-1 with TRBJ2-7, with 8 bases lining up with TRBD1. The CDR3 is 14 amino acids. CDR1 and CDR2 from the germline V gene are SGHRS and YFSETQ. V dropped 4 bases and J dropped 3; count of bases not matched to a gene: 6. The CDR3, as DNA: TGCGCCAGCAGCGTACAGGGGGAGGTCTACGAGCAGTACTTC. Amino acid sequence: CASSVQGEVYEQYF.